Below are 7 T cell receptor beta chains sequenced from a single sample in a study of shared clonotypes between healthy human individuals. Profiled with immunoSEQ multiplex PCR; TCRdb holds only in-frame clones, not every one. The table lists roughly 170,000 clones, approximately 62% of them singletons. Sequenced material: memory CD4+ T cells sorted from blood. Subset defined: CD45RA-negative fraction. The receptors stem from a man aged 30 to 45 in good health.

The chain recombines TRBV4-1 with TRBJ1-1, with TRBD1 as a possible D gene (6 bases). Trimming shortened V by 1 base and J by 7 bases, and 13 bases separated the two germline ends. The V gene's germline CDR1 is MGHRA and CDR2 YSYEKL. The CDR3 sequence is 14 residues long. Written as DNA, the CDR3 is TGCGCCAGCAGCCAAGGGGGGGGGACAAGTGAAGCTTTCTTT. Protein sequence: CASSQGGGTSEAFF.

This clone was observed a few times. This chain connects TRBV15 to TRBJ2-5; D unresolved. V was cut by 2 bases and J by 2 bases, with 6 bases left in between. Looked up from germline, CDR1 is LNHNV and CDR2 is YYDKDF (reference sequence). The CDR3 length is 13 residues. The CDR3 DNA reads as TGTGCCACCAGCAGACAGAAACAAGAGACCCAGTACTTC. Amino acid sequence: CATSRQKQETQYF.

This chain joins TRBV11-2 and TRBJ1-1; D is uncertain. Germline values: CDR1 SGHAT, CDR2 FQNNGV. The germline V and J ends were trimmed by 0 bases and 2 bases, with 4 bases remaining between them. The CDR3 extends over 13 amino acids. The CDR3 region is CASSLDSNTEAFF. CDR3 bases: TGTGCCAGCAGCTTAGATAGCAACACTGAAGCTTTCTTT.

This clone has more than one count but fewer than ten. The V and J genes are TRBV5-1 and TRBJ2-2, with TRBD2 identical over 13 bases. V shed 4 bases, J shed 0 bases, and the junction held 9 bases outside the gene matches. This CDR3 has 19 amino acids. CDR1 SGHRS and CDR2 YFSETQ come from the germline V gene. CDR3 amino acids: CASSPGLAGVNANTGELFF. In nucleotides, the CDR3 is TGCGCCAGCAGCCCTGGACTAGCGGGAGTAAACGCGAACACCGGGGAGCTGTTTTTT. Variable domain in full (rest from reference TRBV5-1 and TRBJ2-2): KAGVTQTPRYLIKTRGQQVTLSCSPISGHRSVSWYQQTPGQGLQFLFEYFSETQRNKGNFPGRFSGRQFSNSRSEMNVSTLELGDSALYLCASSPGLAGVNANTGELFFGEGSRLTVL.

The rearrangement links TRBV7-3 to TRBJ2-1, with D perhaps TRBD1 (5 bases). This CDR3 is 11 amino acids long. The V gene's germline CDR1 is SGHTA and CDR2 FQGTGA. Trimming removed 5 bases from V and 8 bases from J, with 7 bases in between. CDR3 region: CASSQGDEQFF. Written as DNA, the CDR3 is TGTGCCAGCAGCCAAGGGGATGAGCAGTTCTTC.

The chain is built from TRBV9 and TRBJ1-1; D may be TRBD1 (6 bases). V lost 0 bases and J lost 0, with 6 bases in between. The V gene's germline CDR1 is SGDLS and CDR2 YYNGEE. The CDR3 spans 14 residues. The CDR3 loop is CASSVEGVNTEAFF. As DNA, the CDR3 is TGTGCCAGCAGCGTAGAGGGGGTGAACACTGAAGCTTTCTTT.

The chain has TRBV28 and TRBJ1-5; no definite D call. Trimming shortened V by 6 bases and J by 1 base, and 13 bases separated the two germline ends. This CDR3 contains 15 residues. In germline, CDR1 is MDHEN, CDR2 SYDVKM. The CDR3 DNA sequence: TGTGCCAGCAGGGTGGGGAGTCGGAGCAATCAGCCCCAGCATTTT. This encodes CASRVGSRSNQPQHF.